These T cell receptor beta chains were read from a single sample in a study of lymphopenia after photon versus proton radiotherapy. Libraries were prepared by immunoSEQ multiplex PCR; TCRdb keeps only in-frame clonotypes and omits some of them. The table has under 75,000 clones, about nine tenths seen once. The starting material was peripheral blood, obtained from a patient treated with photon-based radiotherapy. These receptors all come from a woman aged 40 to 50 with cholangiocarcinoma. CDR3s leave out the opening cysteine and the closing phenylalanine or tryptophan. The order of the fields is V gene, J gene, CDR3 protein.

V gene: TRBV10-3
J gene: TRBJ1-2
CDR3 protein: AISAGTLGNGYT

V gene: TRBV28
J gene: TRBJ1-5
CDR3 protein: ASSLLSRDRAYQPQH

V gene: TRBV19
J gene: TRBJ1-1
CDR3 protein: ASSVDRDTEAF

V gene: TRBV5-5
J gene: TRBJ1-5
CDR3 protein: ASSRDGSTEPQH

V gene: TRBV7-9
J gene: TRBJ1-4
CDR3 protein: ASSLGSRGINEKLF

V gene: TRBV5-6
J gene: TRBJ2-1
CDR3 protein: ASSQVGSYNEQF

V gene: TRBV28
J gene: TRBJ1-1
CDR3 protein: ASSLFGEMNTEAF

V gene: TRBV7-9
J gene: TRBJ2-3
CDR3 protein: ASWGQQPTDTQY

V gene: TRBV5-4
J gene: NA
CDR3 protein: ASSLRDSHNYEQY

V gene: TRBV28
J gene: TRBJ2-1
CDR3 protein: ASSLQVNEQF

V gene: TRBV19
J gene: TRBJ1-1
CDR3 protein: ASSLMSDTEAF

V gene: TRBV19
J gene: TRBJ1-1
CDR3 protein: ASSIGGDSTEAF

V gene: TRBV7-9
J gene: TRBJ2-1
CDR3 protein: ASSLSRLSSYNEQF

V gene: TRBV28
J gene: TRBJ1-2
CDR3 protein: ASSGTGGSPGLYGYT

V gene: TRBV10-3
J gene: TRBJ1-1
CDR3 protein: AAGQGAEAF

V gene: TRBV6-1
J gene: TRBJ1-6
CDR3 protein: ASSERTATTLH

V gene: TRBV4-3
J gene: TRBJ2-2
CDR3 protein: ASSRSRDFLTGELF

V gene: TRBV2
J gene: TRBJ2-7
CDR3 protein: ASSEQGARYEQY

V gene: TRBV7-2
J gene: TRBJ2-1
CDR3 protein: ASSLRGGNEQF

V gene: TRBV27
J gene: TRBJ1-6
CDR3 protein: ASSLRGTDNSPLH

V gene: TRBV6-5
J gene: TRBJ2-7
CDR3 protein: ASKEGTLRGEQY

V gene: TRBV7-9
J gene: TRBJ2-3
CDR3 protein: ASSFWGKDTQY

V gene: TRBV29-1
J gene: TRBJ1-1
CDR3 protein: SSSGTGYTEAF

V gene: TRBV7-2
J gene: TRBJ1-1
CDR3 protein: ASTLSSWGQRNTEAF

V gene: TRBV2
J gene: TRBJ2-7
CDR3 protein: ASRGRAYEQY

V gene: TRBV19
J gene: TRBJ2-1
CDR3 protein: ASSQLRGNEQF

V gene: TRBV29-1
J gene: TRBJ2-1
CDR3 protein: SVEKTAGLEQF

V gene: TRBV9
J gene: TRBJ1-1
CDR3 protein: ASSVAAPTDNTEAF

V gene: TRBV18
J gene: TRBJ1-4
CDR3 protein: ASSTTGTENEKLF

V gene: TRBV10-3
J gene: TRBJ2-1
CDR3 protein: AISESEYNEQF

V gene: TRBV27
J gene: TRBJ1-1
CDR3 protein: ASSFGQMRNTEAF